One and the same sample provided the 32 T cell receptor beta chains below, sequenced in a study of metastatic and nonmetastatic thyroid tumors (dated by TCRdb to about 2020). No treatment had been received by any patient before thyroid surgery. To prepare the library, PCR was applied. The sample was run on an Illumina HiSeq 4000. Clones were called with MiXCR by TCRdb after fastp trimmed the public reads at Q25, and only in-frame beta chains were retained. The sample yields roughly 22,000 clones; roughly 12% were counted once. The ten largest make up 14% of the sample. Sequences were obtained from blood. The receptors come from a female donor with papillary thyroid cancer or a benign thyroid nodule (not recorded which). Some clones in this sample may be carry-over from other donors' samples.

Note on this clone: One base away lies a much larger clone, so this may be a sequencing read error. The chain uses TRBV20-1 and TRBJ1-2; 8 nucleotides line up with TRBD1. Germline CDR1 is DFQATT and CDR2 is SNEGSKA (reference sequence). The CDR3 loop spans 12 amino acids. The chain's CDR3 is CAGPQGGYVYTF. CDR3 DNA: TGCGCGGGCCCACAGGGGGGTTATGTCTACACCTTC.

This clone was detected ten times or more. The J gene is TRBJ1-2, the V gene TRBV20-1; D gene uncertain. The CDR3 contains 13 residues. V was shortened by 0 bases and J by 8 bases, with 13 bases between the two germline ends. The V gene's germline CDR1 is DFQATT and CDR2 SNEGSKA (reference sequence). CDR3: CSAREFGEGGYTF. CDR3 coding DNA: TGCAGTGCTAGAGAGTTCGGCGAGGGAGGCTACACCTTC.

This clone was recorded many times. The chain couples TRBV20-1 to TRBJ2-5; D is undetermined. The CDR3 is 13 residues long. V lost 1 base and J lost 2, with 8 bases in between. Germline CDR1 and CDR2: DFQATT and SNEGSKA (reference sequence). The CDR3 loop is CSARGTWQETQYF. As DNA, the CDR3 is TGCAGTGCTAGAGGGACCTGGCAAGAGACCCAGTACTTC.

This clone was seen repeatedly, ten times or more. V gene TRBV10-3 combines with J gene TRBJ2-7, with D unclear. CDR1 is ENHRY, CDR2 SYGVKD, per germline. The ends were cut back, 4 bases at V and 4 bases at J, with 11 bases in the middle. This CDR3 spans 13 amino acids. The CDR3 region has the DNA TGTGCCATCAGTGCTCTAGAAGCGTACGAGCAGTACTTC. Protein sequence: CAISALEAYEQYF.

There are many counts of this clone. The CDR3 sequence is CASSSDSPSSYNSPLHF. CDR3 sequence (DNA): TGTGCCAGCTCATCAGACAGTCCGAGCTCCTATAATTCACCCCTCCACTTT. The chain recombines TRBV18 with TRBJ1-6, with D tentatively TRBD1 (5 bases). The CDR3 sequence is 17 residues long. The V gene's germline CDR1 is KGHSH and CDR2 LQKENI. V shed 5 bases and J shed 0 bases, with 14 bases lying between them.

The rearrangement links TRBV6-6 to TRBJ2-2, with D uncertain. CDR3 length: 17 amino acids. The V end lost 0 bases, the J end lost 2 bases, and 13 bases lay between the germline ends. Germline V gene lookup returns CDR1 MNHNY and CDR2 SVGAGI (reference sequence). DNA of the CDR3: TGTGCCAGCAGTTACTCTGGCAGACCTGCTAACACCGGGGAGCTGTTTTTT. Its protein product is CASSYSGRPANTGELFF.

This clone appeared many times. The rearrangement uses TRBV18 and TRBJ2-3; D unresolved. The CDR3 totals 13 residues. The germline V gene encodes CDR1 KGHSH and CDR2 LQKENI. V lost 5 bases, J lost 0 bases, and 6 bases lay in between. As DNA, the CDR3 is TGTGCCAGCTCAGAACTTAGCACAGATACGCAGTATTTT. Translation: CASSELSTDTQYF.

Ten or more counts support this clone. The CDR3 spells CASSPGQSTEAFF. CDR3 DNA sequence: TGTGCCAGCAGCCCAGGACAGAGTACTGAAGCTTTCTTT. The chain has TRBV9 and TRBJ1-1; the D gene is possibly TRBD1 (6 bases). V was shortened by 4 bases and J by 5 bases, with 12 bases between the two germline ends. The CDR3 contains 13 residues. Per the germline V gene, CDR1 is SGDLS and CDR2 is YYNGEE.

This clone has a count of ten or more. Other DNA sequences within the sample encode an identical CDR3. J is TRBJ1-2 and V is TRBV28, with TRBD1 matching over 8 bases. Trimming removed 2 bases from V and 5 bases from J; junction bases left unmatched: 1. CDR1 is MDHEN, CDR2 SYDVKM, per germline. The CDR3 is made up of 13 amino acids. The CDR3 DNA reads TGTGCCAGCAGTTTAGGACAGGGATATGGCTACACCTTC. As protein: CASSLGQGYGYTF.

This clone was detected ten times or more. This chain uses TRBV11-1 with TRBJ2-1; 8 bases agree with TRBD1. V lost 5 bases and J lost 0; bases outside the gene matches: 3. CDR3 length: 15 residues. The germline CDR1 and CDR2 sequences are SGHAT and FQDESV (reference sequence). Written as DNA, the CDR3 is TGTGCCAGCAGCGGACAGGGCTTCTCCTACAATGAGCAGTTCTTC. It translates to CASSGQGFSYNEQFF.

The CDR3 DNA reads as TGCGCCAGCAGATCCGGGAGGAACTCCTACAATGAGCAGTTCTTC. As protein: CASRSGRNSYNEQFF. The rearrangement joins TRBV5-1 to TRBJ2-1; 7 nucleotides match TRBD2. The length of the CDR3 is 15 residues. Losses at the gene ends were 5 bases for V and 0 bases for J; bases not matched to a gene: 5. Germline V CDR1 and CDR2: SGHRS, YFSETQ. Full variable domain (rest looked up from reference TRBV5-1 and TRBJ2-1): KAGVTQTPRYLIKTRGQQVTLSCSPISGHRSVSWYQQTPGQGLQFLFEYFSETQRNKGNFPGRFSGRQFSNSRSEMNVSTLELGDSALYLCASRSGRNSYNEQFFGPGTRLTVL.

This clone was detected only a few times. The V call is TRBV27, the J call TRBJ2-7; no reliable D call. The CDR3 spans 15 residues. V was shortened by 5 bases and J by 0 bases, with 14 bases between the two germline ends. Looked up from germline, CDR1 is MNHEY and CDR2 is SMNVEV (reference sequence). CDR3 coding DNA: TGTGCCAGCAGTCCCGATCGGGCTAACTCCTACGAGCAGTACTTC. Translating it yields CASSPDRANSYEQYF.

V and J are TRBV11-2 and TRBJ2-3; 11 positions agree with TRBD2. Trimming at V came to 2 bases and at J to 5 bases, leaving 6 bases not matched to a gene. The length of the CDR3 is 16 residues. Germline CDR1 is SGHAT and CDR2 is FQNNGV. CDR3 bases: TGTGCCAGCAGCTTACTTAGCGGGAGGGCCGAAGATACGCAGTATTTT. It yields the protein CASSLLSGRAEDTQYF.

At least ten counts were recorded for this clone. One base away lies a much larger clone, so this may be a sequencing read error. This chain connects TRBV11-1 to TRBJ2-2; TRBD2 matches 11 bases. The length of the CDR3 is 15 residues. Germline V gene data show CDR1 as SGHAT and CDR2 as FQDESV (reference sequence). V was clipped by 5 bases and J by 5 bases; unmatched bases: 4. The CDR3 reads CASSPRTSGTGELFF. The CDR3 DNA reads TGTGCCAGCAGCCCACGGACTAGCGGGACCGGGGAGCTGTTTTTT.

The sample holds many counts of this clone. In the same sample, other DNA sequences code for this CDR3. This rearrangement joins TRBV20-1 to TRBJ2-7, with D perhaps TRBD1 (5 bases). The length of the CDR3 is 14 residues. Germline CDR1 DFQATT, CDR2 SNEGSKA (reference sequence). Trimming took 4 bases from V and 3 from J, leaving 16 bases between them. The chain's CDR3 is CSATSGSEGYEQYF. CDR3 DNA: TGCAGTGCTACGTCAGGGTCGGAAGGCTACGAGCAGTACTTC.

This clone was observed many times. The chain carries TRBV7-9 and TRBJ1-2, with D maybe TRBD1 (5 bases). This CDR3 is 12 amino acids long. The germline V gene encodes CDR1 SEHNR and CDR2 FQNEAQ (reference sequence). V lost 7 bases to trimming and J lost 8 bases, with 14 bases between them. The CDR3 coding sequence is TGTGCCAGCACCCCGACAGAGAGGGGCTACACCTTC. Protein sequence: CASTPTERGYTF. Filled out from reference TRBV7-9 and TRBJ1-2, the complete variable domain reads DTGVSQNPRHKITKRGQNVTFRCDPISEHNRLYWYRQTLGQGPEFLTYFQNEAQLEKSRLLSDRFSAERPKGSFSTLEIQRTEQGDSAMYLCASTPTERGYTFGSGTRLTVV.

This clone was recorded at least ten times. This chain uses TRBV27 with TRBJ2-3; the D gene is possibly TRBD1 (6 bases). Trimming cost V 11 bases and J 0 bases, with 18 bases left between them. The CDR3 is 15 amino acids. In germline, CDR1 is MNHEY, CDR2 SMNVEV (reference sequence). CDR3 region: CAARLGAGSTDTQYF. The CDR3 bases are TGTGCCGCCCGTTTGGGGGCGGGCAGCACAGATACGCAGTATTTT.

This clone appeared many times. The chain combines TRBV5-1 with TRBJ2-7, with 7 nucleotides matching TRBD1. With V trimmed by 5 bases and J by 2 bases, 10 bases remained unmatched. This CDR3 is 15 amino acids long. The germline V gene encodes CDR1 SGHRS and CDR2 YFSETQ. CDR3 bases: TGCGCCAGCAGTAACCCGGGGACAGATACCTACGAGCAGTACTTC. It encodes CASSNPGTDTYEQYF.

This clone was seen at least ten times. CDR3 residues: CASSYTGYSYGYTF. The CDR3 coding sequence is TGTGCCAGCAGTTACACTGGATACAGTTATGGCTACACCTTC. The V call is TRBV6-6, the J call TRBJ1-2; D gene ambiguous. This CDR3 contains 14 residues. Germline loops: CDR1 MNHNY, CDR2 SVGAGI (reference sequence). Trimming pared 2 bases from V and 5 bases from J, leaving 12 bases between.

This clone was observed many times. The chain combines TRBV11-2 with TRBJ1-4; D is uncertain. The ends were cut back, 5 bases at V and 12 bases at J, with 13 bases in the middle. This CDR3 is built from 12 residues. CDR1 and CDR2 (germline): SGHAT, FQNNGV. The CDR3 DNA sequence: TGTGCCAGCAGCGATCCAGGCGGCCAACTGTTTTTT. Translating it yields CASSDPGGQLFF.

This clone came up a few times. The rearrangement links TRBV6-4 to TRBJ2-3; TRBD1 aligns across 10 bases. Germline V CDR1 and CDR2: MRHNA, SNTAGT. V was pared by 8 bases and J by 0 bases, with 2 bases of the junction left unmatched. This CDR3 contains 14 residues. CDR3 sequence (DNA): TGTGCCAGCGCGACAGGGGGCAGCACAGATACGCAGTATTTT. Amino acids: CASATGGSTDTQYF.

The chain couples TRBV23-1 to TRBJ2-1, with TRBD2 matching over 13 bases. TRBV23-1 is noted as an ORF with a role that remains uncertain. The CDR3 contains 19 residues. Trimming removed 6 bases from V and 0 bases from J; junction bases left unmatched: 11. The CDR3 coding sequence is TGCGCCAGCAGGGTTCCACCCGGGACTAGCGGGACCTCCTACAATGAGCAGTTCTTC. Residues: CASRVPPGTSGTSYNEQFF.

The sample holds many counts of this clone. V gene TRBV2 combines with J gene TRBJ2-4, with D unresolved. V lost 4 bases to trimming and J lost 2 bases, with 9 bases between them. The V gene's germline CDR1 is SNHLY and CDR2 FYNNEI. The CDR3 loop spans 14 amino acids. CDR3 region: CASSGQVTKNIQYF. The DNA for the CDR3 is TGTGCCAGCAGTGGCCAGGTAACCAAAAACATTCAGTACTTC.

This clone has ten or more counts. A read error may produce the germline difference seen at one junction end. The genes are TRBV7-8 and TRBJ2-1; D is perhaps TRBD2 (5 bases). The CDR3 spans 14 residues. Per the germline V gene, CDR1 is SGHVS and CDR2 is FQNEAQ. CDR3 sequence: CASSFLASYNGQFF. The CDR3 region has the DNA TGTGCCAGCAGCTTTTTAGCGAGCTACAATGGGCAGTTCTTC.

This clone has ten or more counts. V and J are TRBV2 and TRBJ1-5, with 9 bases fitting TRBD1. CDR1 SNHLY and CDR2 FYNNEI come from the germline V gene. The CDR3 sequence is 13 residues long. The ends lost 6 bases at V and 6 bases at J; junction bases unmatched: 3. CDR3 in amino acids: CASRMDRGQPQHF. CDR3 coding DNA: TGTGCCAGCAGGATGGACAGGGGTCAGCCCCAGCATTTT. Filled out from reference TRBV2 and TRBJ1-5, the complete variable domain reads EPEVTQTPSHQVTQMGQEVILRCVPISNHLYFYWYRQILGQKVEFLVSFYNNEISEKSEIFDDQFSVERPDGSNFTLKIRSTKLEDSAMYFCASRMDRGQPQHFGDGTRLSIL.

The chain combines TRBV28 with TRBJ2-7; TRBD2 aligns across 7 bases. With 5 bases clipped from V and 10 bases from J, the junction kept 2 bases outside the gene matches. CDR1 is MDHEN and CDR2 is SYDVKM in the germline V gene. This CDR3 has 10 amino acids. As DNA, the CDR3 is TGTGCCAGCAGTAGCGGGGTACAGTACTTC. This gives the protein CASSSGVQYF.

Many counts were recorded for this clone. This chain joins TRBV6-2 or TRBV6-3 and TRBJ2-5, with D possibly TRBD2 on 6 matching bases. CDR1 and CDR2 from the germline V gene are MNHEY and SVGEGT. V was cut by 6 bases and J by 0 bases, with 14 bases left in between. The CDR3 contains 15 residues. For the CDR3, the DNA is TGTGCCAGCAGCCGCCGCCCGGGGGACCAAGAGACCCAGTACTTC. It codes for CASSRRPGDQETQYF.

This clone has just one count. This rearrangement joins TRBV7-2 to TRBJ1-6; tentatively, D is TRBD1 (5 bases). Trimming shortened V by 5 bases and J by 7 bases, and 30 bases separated the two germline ends. Germline loops: CDR1 SGHTA, CDR2 FQGNSA. The CDR3 has 20 residues. Here the CDR3 DNA reads TGTGCCAGCAGCGGACATGGTGGGATAGGCGTCTTCGCTCCGAATTCACCCCTCCACTTT. It codes for CASSGHGGIGVFAPNSPLHF.

This clone occurred many times. The chain uses TRBV6-5 and TRBJ1-1; D perhaps matches TRBD1 (6 bases). Trimming took off 0 bases at V and 6 bases at J, with 11 bases between the two ends. CDR3 length: 14 residues. CDR1 and CDR2 (germline): MNHEY, SVGAGI. As DNA, the CDR3 is TGTGCCAGCAGTTACTCGCAAGGGGGGGCTGAAGCTTTCTTT. Translation gives CASSYSQGGAEAFF.

This clone was found many times. The V call is TRBV5-1, the J call TRBJ2-7, with D perhaps assigned TRBD1 or TRBD2 (5 bases each). Trimming removed 4 bases from V and 0 bases from J, with 14 bases in between. This CDR3 comprises 15 residues. The germline CDR1 and CDR2 sequences are SGHRS and YFSETQ. DNA for the CDR3: TGCGCCAGCAGCACCTCGGGACGGAGCTCCTACGAGCAGTACTTC. Encoded protein: CASSTSGRSSYEQYF.

This clone was picked up a small number of times. The chain combines TRBV6-2 or TRBV6-3 with TRBJ2-5, with TRBD2 identical over 11 bases. The J segment lost 5 bases and the V segment lost 10 bases, leaving 12 bases of the junction unmatched. There are 15 residues in the CDR3. The germline V gene has CDR1 MNHEY and CDR2 SVGEGT. The CDR3: CAIGLAGVVGETQYF. CDR3 sequence (DNA): TGTGCCATTGGACTAGCGGGTGTGGTGGGGGAGACCCAGTACTTC.

This clone was seen at least ten times. The V gene is TRBV5-1, the J gene TRBJ2-3; TRBD2 aligns across 11 bases. V lost 0 bases, J lost 0 bases, and 3 bases stayed unmatched. Germline CDR1 reads SGHRS; CDR2 reads YFSETQ. This CDR3 spans 17 amino acids. This CDR3 is CASSLAGTSGSTDTQYF. As DNA, the CDR3 is TGCGCCAGCAGCTTGGCCGGGACTAGCGGAAGCACAGATACGCAGTATTTT.